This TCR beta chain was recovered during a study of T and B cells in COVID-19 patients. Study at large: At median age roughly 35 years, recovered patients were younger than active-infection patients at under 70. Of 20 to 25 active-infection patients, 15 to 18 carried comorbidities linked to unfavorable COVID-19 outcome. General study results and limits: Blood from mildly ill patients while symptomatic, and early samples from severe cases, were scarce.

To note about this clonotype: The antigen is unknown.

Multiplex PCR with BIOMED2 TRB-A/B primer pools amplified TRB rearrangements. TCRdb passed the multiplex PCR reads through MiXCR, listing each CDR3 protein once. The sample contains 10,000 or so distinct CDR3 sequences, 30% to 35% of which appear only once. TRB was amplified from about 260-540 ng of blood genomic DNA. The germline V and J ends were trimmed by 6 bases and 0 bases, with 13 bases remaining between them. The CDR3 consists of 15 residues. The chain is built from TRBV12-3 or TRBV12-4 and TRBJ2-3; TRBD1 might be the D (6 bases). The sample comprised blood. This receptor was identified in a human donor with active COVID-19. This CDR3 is CASRDRISSTDTQYF. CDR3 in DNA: TGTGCCAGCAGGGACAGAATTTCTAGCACAGATACGCAGTATTTT.